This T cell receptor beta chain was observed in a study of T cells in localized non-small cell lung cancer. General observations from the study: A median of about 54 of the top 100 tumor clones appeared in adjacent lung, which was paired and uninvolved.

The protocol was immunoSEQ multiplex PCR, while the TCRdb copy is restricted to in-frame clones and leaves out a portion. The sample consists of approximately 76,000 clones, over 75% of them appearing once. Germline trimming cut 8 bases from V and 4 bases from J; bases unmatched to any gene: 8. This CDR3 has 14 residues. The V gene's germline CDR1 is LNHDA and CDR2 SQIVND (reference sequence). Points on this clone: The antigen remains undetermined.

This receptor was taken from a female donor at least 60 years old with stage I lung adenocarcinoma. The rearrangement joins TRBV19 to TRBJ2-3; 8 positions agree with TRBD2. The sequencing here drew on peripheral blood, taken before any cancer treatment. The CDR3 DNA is TGTGCCAGTGCGCGGGGGGATTTTGCAGATACGCAGTATTTT. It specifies CASARGDFADTQYF.